This T cell receptor beta chain was identified during a study of CD8+CD57+ T cells in acquired aplastic anemia. Study findings and constraints: Patients and healthy controls showed no significant CD8+ Simpson's diversity difference.

The table lists this clonotype with a count of one. Its target is not known. Trimming cost V 4 bases and J 0 bases, with 11 bases left between them. The length of the CDR3 is 15 residues. Germline V gene lookup returns CDR1 SGHRS and CDR2 YFSETQ. Profiling of TCR beta VDJ combinations and CDR3 sequences used genomic DNA as template. TCRdb re-derived calls from the reads in MiXCR, one entry per CDR3 protein. The sample includes 400,000 to 500,000 distinct CDR3 sequences, approximately 70% of them seen just once. The V call is TRBV5-1, the J call TRBJ1-3; D not resolved. This clonotype originated in a human donor in good health, serving as a control. The sequenced sample was sorted CD4+, CD8+, or CD8+CD57+ T cells (not recorded which) from PBMCs. This CDR3 is CASSAKVSSGNTIYF. The CDR3 bases are TGCGCCAGCAGCGCCAAAGTGAGCTCTGGAAACACCATATATTTT.